This TCR beta chain was recorded in a study of blood T cell repertoires in COVID-19. Original processing notes: For nucleated cells, counts were estimated from reference gene primer amplification. Produced via immunoSEQ multiplex PCR; TCRdb's table is partial and in-frame only. Clonal size and the V and J genes are those of that table, whereas D and trimming came from the DNA. The repertoire holds about 230,000 clones, with roughly 79% as singletons. This clone has only a few counts. The CDR3 has 15 amino acids. Germline V gene lookup returns CDR1 SGDLS and CDR2 YYNGEE. V shed 3 bases and J 0 bases; nucleotides not matched to a gene: 4. Enrolled during active infection, Seattle patients were then followed longitudinally.

The chain links TRBV9 to TRBJ1-1; 8 positions agree with TRBD1. This receptor was identified in a woman older than 75 with COVID-19, enrolled during active disease. Sequencing was carried out using peripheral blood. CDR3 region: CASSAGQGLNTEAFF. DNA for the CDR3: TGTGCCAGCAGCGCAGGACAGGGCTTGAACACTGAAGCTTTCTTT.